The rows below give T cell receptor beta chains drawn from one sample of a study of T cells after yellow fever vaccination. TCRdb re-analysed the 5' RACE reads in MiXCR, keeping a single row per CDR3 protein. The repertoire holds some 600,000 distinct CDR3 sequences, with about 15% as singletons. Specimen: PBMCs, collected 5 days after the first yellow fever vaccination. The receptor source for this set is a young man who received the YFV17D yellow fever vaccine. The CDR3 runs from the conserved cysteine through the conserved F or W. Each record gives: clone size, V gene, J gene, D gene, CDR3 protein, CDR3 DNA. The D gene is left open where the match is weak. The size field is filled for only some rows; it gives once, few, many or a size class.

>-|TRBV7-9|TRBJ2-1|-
CASRLEAGAYNEQFF
TGTGCCAGCAGACTTGAGGCCGGAGCCTACAATGAGCAGTTCTTC
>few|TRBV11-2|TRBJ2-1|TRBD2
CASSPGGSTGEQFF
TGTGCCAGCAGCCCGGGGGGGTCAACGGGGGAGCAGTTCTTC
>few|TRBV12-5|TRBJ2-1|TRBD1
CASGAGQGTYNEQFF
TGTGCTAGTGGCGCCGGACAGGGGACCTACAATGAGCAGTTCTTC
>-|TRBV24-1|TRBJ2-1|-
CATSDLYEQFF
TGTGCCACCAGTGATTTGTACGAGCAGTTCTTC
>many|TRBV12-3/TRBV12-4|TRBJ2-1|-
CASSLGRDTGGQFF
TGTGCCAGCAGTTTGGGCCGAGACACTGGAGGGCAGTTCTTC
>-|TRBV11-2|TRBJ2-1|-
CASSLGGGQGSSYNEQFF
TGTGCCAGCAGCTTAGGGGGCGGGCAGGGGAGCTCCTACAATGAGCAGTTCTTC
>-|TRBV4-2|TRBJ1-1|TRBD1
CASSRPVSRQGENTEAFF
TGTGCCAGCAGCCGGCCCGTATCTAGACAGGGGGAGAACACTGAAGCTTTCTTT
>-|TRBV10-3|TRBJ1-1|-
CAISTGSGTEAFF
TGTGCCATCAGCACAGGATCTGGCACTGAAGCTTTCTTT
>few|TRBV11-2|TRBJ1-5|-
CASSLVMFGRVADQPQHF
TGTGCCAGCAGCTTAGTGATGTTTGGCAGGGTGGCAGATCAGCCCCAGCATTTT
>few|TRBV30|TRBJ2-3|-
CAWNTGDTQYF
TGTGCCTGGAATACGGGAGATACGCAGTATTTT
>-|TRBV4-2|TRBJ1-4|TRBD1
CASSQHRQGAREKLFF
TGTGCCAGCAGCCAACATAGACAGGGGGCTCGTGAAAAACTGTTTTTT
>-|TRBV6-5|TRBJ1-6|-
CASSYSLPFGSNANSPLHF
TGTGCCAGCAGTTACTCGCTACCCTTTGGGTCAAATGCCAATTCACCCCTCCACTTT
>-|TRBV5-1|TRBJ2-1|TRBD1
CASSSQIGGTGGNEQFF
TGCGCCAGCAGCTCACAAATAGGGGGGACAGGGGGCAATGAGCAGTTCTTC
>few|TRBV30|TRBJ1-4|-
CAWSSIDSPGEKLFF
TGTGCCTGGAGCTCTATTGACAGTCCCGGTGAAAAACTGTTTTTT
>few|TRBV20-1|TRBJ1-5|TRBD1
CSARDWQGGNQPQHF
TGCAGTGCTAGAGACTGGCAGGGGGGGAATCAGCCCCAGCATTTT
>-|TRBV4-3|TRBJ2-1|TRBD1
CASTPHRGSYNEQFF
TGCGCCAGCACCCCCCACAGGGGATCCTACAATGAGCAGTTCTTC
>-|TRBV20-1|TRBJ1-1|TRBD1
CSTQTGAKTEAFF
TGCAGTACCCAGACAGGGGCGAAGACTGAAGCTTTCTTT
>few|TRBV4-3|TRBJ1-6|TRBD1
CASSQDRAGGSYNSPLHF
TGCGCCAGCAGCCAAGATCGGGCAGGGGGGTCCTATAATTCACCCCTCCACTTT
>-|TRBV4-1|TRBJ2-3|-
CASTTGMAISDTQYF
TGCGCCAGCACTACAGGGATGGCGATCTCAGATACGCAGTATTTT
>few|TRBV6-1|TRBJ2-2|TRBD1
CASLFGTADTGELFF
TGTGCCAGTTTGTTCGGGACAGCCGACACCGGGGAGCTGTTTTTT
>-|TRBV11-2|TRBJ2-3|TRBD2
CASSLFPGLAGERTDTQYF
TGTGCCAGCAGCTTATTCCCGGGACTAGCGGGGGAGCGCACAGATACGCAGTATTTT
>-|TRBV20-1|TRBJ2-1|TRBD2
CSAGYGGAIYEQFF
TGCAGTGCTGGCTACGGGGGGGCGATCTATGAGCAGTTCTTC
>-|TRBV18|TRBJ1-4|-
CASSPRTPQGEKLFF
TGTGCCAGCTCACCAAGGACTCCCCAGGGTGAAAAACTGTTTTTT
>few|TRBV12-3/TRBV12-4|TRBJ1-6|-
CASSLRQMNSPLHF
TGTGCCAGCAGTTTGCGGCAGATGAATTCACCCCTCCACTTT
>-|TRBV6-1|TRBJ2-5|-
CASSRRQSQETQYF
TGTGCCAGCAGTAGAAGACAGAGTCAAGAGACCCAGTACTTC
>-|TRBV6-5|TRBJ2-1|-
CASSSHSEQFF
TGTGCCAGCAGTTCCCACAGTGAGCAGTTCTTC
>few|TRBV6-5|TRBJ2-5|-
CASSYRSQETQYF
TGTGCCAGCAGTTACCGCAGCCAAGAGACCCAGTACTTC
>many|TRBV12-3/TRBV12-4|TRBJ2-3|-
CASSLMSNADTQYF
TGTGCCAGCAGTTTGATGAGTAACGCAGATACGCAGTATTTT
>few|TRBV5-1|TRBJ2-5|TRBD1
CASSGSGQGFQYF
TGCGCCAGCAGCGGCTCGGGACAGGGGTTCCAGTACTTC
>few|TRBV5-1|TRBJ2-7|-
CASSLDRLLPNTYEQYF
TGCGCCAGCAGCCTGGACAGACTCCTACCGAATACCTACGAGCAGTACTTC
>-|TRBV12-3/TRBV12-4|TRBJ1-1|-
CASRVLNTEAFF
TGTGCCAGCAGGGTCCTGAACACTGAAGCTTTCTTT
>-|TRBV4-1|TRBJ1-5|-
CASSQFPGPSGDSNQPQHF
TGCGCCAGCAGCCAATTCCCCGGACCCTCAGGGGATAGCAATCAGCCCCAGCATTTT
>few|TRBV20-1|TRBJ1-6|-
CSATRQGNRALHF
TGCAGTGCTACCAGGCAGGGGAATCGGGCCCTCCACTTT
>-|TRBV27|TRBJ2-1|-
CASSLVGGQGEQFF
TGTGCCAGCAGTTTAGTCGGGGGGCAGGGTGAGCAGTTCTTC
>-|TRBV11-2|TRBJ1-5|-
CASSRNGGTEPQHF
TGTGCCAGCAGCAGGAACGGGGGGACTGAGCCCCAGCATTTT
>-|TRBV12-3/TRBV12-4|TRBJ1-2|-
CASGTQAFNYGYTF
TGTGCCAGCGGCACGCAGGCGTTTAACTATGGCTACACCTTC
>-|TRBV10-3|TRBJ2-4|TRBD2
CAISESLSGTAKNIQYF
TGTGCCATCAGTGAGTCTCTAAGCGGGACCGCCAAAAACATTCAGTACTTC
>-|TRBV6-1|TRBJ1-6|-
CATRRGYNSPLHF
TGTGCCACACGGCGGGGCTATAATTCACCCCTCCACTTT
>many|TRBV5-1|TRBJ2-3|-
CASSAYRDTQYF
TGCGCCAGCAGCGCATACAGAGATACGCAGTATTTT
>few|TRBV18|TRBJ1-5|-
CASSPDYSEPQHF
TGTGCCAGCTCACCGGATTATTCAGAGCCCCAGCATTTT
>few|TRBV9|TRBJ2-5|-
CASSPRGVQETQYF
TGTGCCAGCAGCCCTAGGGGGGTCCAAGAGACCCAGTACTTC
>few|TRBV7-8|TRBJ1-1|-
CASSPVVFRQGKAFF
TGTGCCAGCAGCCCAGTCGTGTTCAGGCAGGGGAAAGCTTTCTTT
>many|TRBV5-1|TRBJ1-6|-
CASSLTVQGLNSPLHF
TGCGCCAGCAGCTTGACCGTACAGGGATTGAATTCACCCCTCCACTTT
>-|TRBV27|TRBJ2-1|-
CASSNWGQGFYNEQFF
TGTGCCAGCAGCAATTGGGGGCAGGGGTTCTACAATGAGCAGTTCTTC
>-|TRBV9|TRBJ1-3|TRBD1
CASRTGVAGNTIYF
TGTGCCAGCAGGACAGGGGTTGCAGGAAACACCATATATTTT
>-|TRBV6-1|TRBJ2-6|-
CASSPPWRVVSGANVLTF
TGTGCCAGCAGTCCCCCGTGGAGGGTTGTCTCTGGGGCCAACGTCCTGACTTTC
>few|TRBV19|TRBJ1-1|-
CASSLGEFVGGGTEAFF
TGTGCCAGTAGTCTCGGAGAATTTGTAGGGGGGGGGACTGAAGCTTTCTTT
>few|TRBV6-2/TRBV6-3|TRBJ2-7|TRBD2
CASSRSGTSRHEQYF
TGTGCCAGCAGCCGATCCGGGACTAGCAGACACGAGCAGTACTTC
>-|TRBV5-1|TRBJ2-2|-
CASSSRIPGELFF
TGCGCCAGCAGCTCCAGGATCCCCGGGGAGCTGTTTTTT
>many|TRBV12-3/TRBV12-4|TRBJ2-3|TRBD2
CASLAGSTDTQYF
TGTGCCTCTCTAGCGGGGAGCACAGATACGCAGTATTTT
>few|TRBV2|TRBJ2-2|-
CASSELVGVGNAGELFF
TGTGCCAGCAGTGAATTAGTGGGGGTTGGAAACGCCGGGGAGCTGTTTTTT
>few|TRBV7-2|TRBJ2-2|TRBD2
CASSLAPLLAGGANTGELFF
TGTGCCAGCAGCCTAGCACCACTACTAGCGGGGGGAGCGAACACCGGGGAGCTGTTTTTT
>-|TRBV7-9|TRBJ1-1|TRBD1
CASSLDGQGARDF
TGTGCCAGCAGCTTAGACGGCCAGGGGGCGAGGGACTTT